The 32 T cell receptor beta chains below come from one sample, sequenced in a study of Graves' ophthalmopathy and Graves' hyperthyroidism. RNA served as the template for amplifying TCR beta CDR3 regions. The first round was an RT-PCR with HTBI primers, and the second round was a multiplex PCR. TCRdb re-called the multiplex PCR reads through MiXCR, storing one row per CDR3 protein. The table has hundreds of thousands of distinct CDR3 sequences, around a fifth seen once. The sample comprised peripheral blood. These receptors all come from a woman between 18 and 29 years old with stable Graves' hyperthyroidism.

This clonotype was counted many times. The chain joins TRBV28 to TRBJ2-3, with 12 bases lining up with TRBD1. The trim removed 5 bases at V and 3 bases at J, leaving 6 bases unmatched. Germline CDR1 MDHEN, CDR2 SYDVKM. The CDR3 totals 16 residues. The CDR3 sequence is CASSKPGQGATDTQYF. The DNA for the CDR3 is TGTGCCAGCAGTAAACCGGGACAGGGGGCAACAGATACGCAGTATTTT.

This clonotype was picked up many times. The chain links TRBV6-1 to TRBJ1-3; D is unclear. The germline V and J ends were trimmed by 6 bases and 0 bases, with 12 bases remaining between them. Germline CDR1 and CDR2: MNHNS and SASEGT. This CDR3 contains 15 residues. CDR3 amino acids: CASSEAEYSGNTIYF. The CDR3, as DNA: TGTGCCAGCAGCGAGGCGGAGTACTCTGGAAACACCATATATTTT.

This clonotype was recorded at least ten times. CDR3 in DNA: TGTGCCAGCAGTTTCGCATCAGGGGGCTGGGGTGGCTACACCTTC. Translated, it gives CASSFASGGWGGYTF. This chain joins TRBV28 and TRBJ1-2; 8 bases match TRBD1. V was clipped by 3 bases and J by 7 bases; unmatched bases: 10. The germline V gene encodes CDR1 MDHEN and CDR2 SYDVKM. There are 15 residues in the CDR3.

This clonotype showed up many times. In DNA, the CDR3 is TGCAGTGCCCCGAGGATGGGACAGGGGTATGAGCAGTACTTC. Amino acid sequence: CSAPRMGQGYEQYF. The chain couples TRBV20-1 to TRBJ2-7; TRBD1 matches at 10 bases. CDR3 length equals 14 residues. V trimming: 6 bases; J trimming: 7 bases; junction bases outside the gene matches: 12. Germline V CDR1 and CDR2: DFQATT, SNEGSKA (reference sequence).

This clonotype was picked up many times. V usage is TRBV29-1 and J usage is TRBJ2-5; TRBD2 aligns across 11 bases. Trimming at V came to 3 bases and at J to 4 bases, leaving 7 bases not matched to a gene. Per the germline V gene, CDR1 is SQVTM and CDR2 is ANQGSEA. This CDR3 is 15 amino acids long. Here the CDR3 DNA reads TGCAGCGTTGATGGCCTAGCGGGAGGAGGAGAGACCCAGTACTTC. As protein: CSVDGLAGGGETQYF.

The chain combines TRBV28 with TRBJ2-7, with no clear D. Germline V gene sequence: CDR1 MDHEN, CDR2 SYDVKM. CDR3 length: 13 amino acids. V lost 2 bases, J lost 3 bases, and 8 bases lay in between. CDR3 nucleotides: TGTGCCAGCAGTTTACTTATCGGCTACGAGCAGTACTTC. Protein sequence: CASSLLIGYEQYF. Full variable domain (missing parts from reference TRBV28 and TRBJ2-7): DVKVTQSSRYLVKRTGEKVFLECVQDMDHENMFWYRQDPGLGLRLIYFSYDVKMKEKGDIPEGYSVSREKKERFSLILESASTNQTSMYLCASSLLIGYEQYFGPGTRLTVT.

The rearrangement links TRBV2 to TRBJ1-2; tentatively, D is TRBD1 (5 bases). The germline V gene has CDR1 SNHLY and CDR2 FYNNEI. CDR3 length equals 15 residues. V was clipped by 10 bases and J by 0 bases, with 18 bases between them. The CDR3 DNA follows: TGTGCCATCCTCGGGGCTCGTTCGACTAACTATGGCTACACCTTC. It yields the protein CAILGARSTNYGYTF.

This clonotype was observed at least ten times. The rearrangement uses TRBV6-2 or TRBV6-3 and TRBJ1-1; D ambiguous. The CDR3 spans 13 residues. Germline CDR1 MNHEY, CDR2 SVGEGT. V lost 7 bases, J lost 4 bases, and 13 bases lay in between. DNA of the CDR3: TGTGCCAGCAACCTTTTGCGGTCCACTGAAGCTTTCTTT. Its translation: CASNLLRSTEAFF.

Only a few counts were recorded for this clonotype. In DNA form, the CDR3 reads TGTGCCTGGAGTGCTAGTCTTCACGGTGGCTACACCTTC. This codes for CAWSASLHGGYTF. V is TRBV30 and J is TRBJ1-2; D gene uncertain. Germline values: CDR1 GTSNPN, CDR2 SVGIG (reference sequence). The germline V and J ends were trimmed by 1 base and 7 bases, with 13 bases remaining between them. The CDR3 sequence is 13 residues long.

The CDR3 loop reads CASGFEPGGRDTEAFF. The DNA of the CDR3 is TGTGCTAGTGGTTTTGAGCCCGGGGGTCGGGACACTGAAGCTTTCTTT. V is TRBV12-5 and J is TRBJ1-1; a possible D gene is TRBD1 (5 bases). Deletions cut 3 bases from V and 3 bases from J, with 17 bases between. Germline lookup yields CDR1 LGHNT and CDR2 FRNRAP. This CDR3 has 16 amino acids.

This clonotype was observed at least ten times. The chain couples TRBV6-5 to TRBJ1-5, with 7 bases identical to TRBD1. The CDR3 is 14 residues long. From germline, CDR1 is MNHEY and CDR2 SVGAGI. The V gene end was trimmed by 6 bases and the J gene end by 2 bases; junction bases not matched to a gene: 4. The CDR3 spells CASSRGTGNQPQHF. CDR3 DNA sequence: TGTGCCAGCAGCCGCGGGACAGGCAATCAGCCCCAGCATTTT.

This clonotype was picked up many times. The chain recombines TRBV20-1 with TRBJ1-1; the D gene is possibly TRBD1 (5 bases). Germline loops: CDR1 DFQATT, CDR2 SNEGSKA (reference sequence). Trimming left V 1 base short and J 4 bases short, with 10 bases between. The CDR3 has 13 residues. DNA of the CDR3: TGCAGTGCTAGAGTACTGGGGGGCACTGAAGCTTTCTTT. Its translation is CSARVLGGTEAFF.

This clonotype was picked up many times. V usage is TRBV5-1 and J usage is TRBJ2-6; D unresolved. This CDR3 contains 15 residues. Germline V gene data show CDR1 as SGHRS and CDR2 as YFSETQ. V was clipped by 2 bases and J by 0 bases, with 6 bases between them. The CDR3 DNA follows: TGCGCCAGCAGCTTCCTCCTCTCTGGGGCCAACGTCCTGACTTTC. Its translation is CASSFLLSGANVLTF.

This clonotype came up many times. This sequence joins TRBV12-3 or TRBV12-4 and TRBJ1-2; the D is unclear. The CDR3 length is 13 residues. The V end was cut by 3 bases, the J end by 5 bases, with 10 bases between. The CDR3 is CASSFGRRYGYTF. The CDR3 DNA reads TGTGCCAGCAGTTTCGGGCGGAGATATGGCTACACCTTC.

Worth noting for this clonotype: The final CDR3 position lacks the conserved phenylalanine or tryptophan, pointing to a likely read error. No DNA is shown, since the ends of the CDR3 on it are uncertain; the CDR3 is the one TCRdb lists. V is TRBV6-4 and J is TRBJ1-2. The CDR3 spans 13 amino acids, including both terminal residues. Germline V gives CDR1 MRHNA, CDR2 SNTAGT. This CDR3 is CASSVDGPIRCTV.

This clonotype has at least ten counts. V gene TRBV6-1 combines with J gene TRBJ1-1, with D hard to call. Germline V gene sequence: CDR1 MNHNS, CDR2 SASEGT. V was cut by 2 bases and J by 2 bases, with 6 bases left in between. The CDR3 length is 13 residues. CDR3: CASSERVNTEAFF. For the CDR3, the DNA is TGTGCCAGCAGTGAACGAGTAAACACTGAAGCTTTCTTT.

This clonotype was counted ten times or more. The rearrangement uses TRBV25-1 and TRBJ2-2; D gene ambiguous. Trimming took off 7 bases at V and 2 bases at J, with 11 bases between the two ends. CDR1 is MGHDK, CDR2 SYGVNS, per germline. The CDR3 has 14 amino acids. CDR3 amino acids: CASTVTGNTGELFF. Here the CDR3 DNA reads TGTGCCAGCACCGTGACGGGTAACACCGGGGAGCTGTTTTTT.

This clonotype appeared a few times. A single base separates this from a much larger clone, so it may be a read error. The V gene is TRBV11-1, the J gene TRBJ2-7; 9 bases agree with TRBD2. Losses at the gene ends were 6 bases for V and 3 bases for J; bases not matched to a gene: 12. CDR3 length: 16 amino acids. CDR1 SGHAT and CDR2 FQDESV come from the germline V gene (reference sequence). The DNA for the CDR3 is TGTGCCAGCAGGATAGAATCCCTAGCGGGACTCTACGAGCAGTACTTC. Residues: CASRIESLAGLYEQYF.

This clonotype was seen many times. The rearrangement links TRBV10-2 to TRBJ1-2; D might be TRBD1 (5 bases). The length of the CDR3 is 17 residues. Trimming took 0 bases from V and 1 from J, leaving 15 bases between them. The germline CDR1 and CDR2 sequences are WSHSY and SAAADI. The CDR3 loop is CASSESGHDGNNYGYTF. CDR3 DNA: TGCGCCAGCAGTGAGTCGGGGCACGACGGAAATAACTATGGCTACACCTTC.

This clonotype was counted at least ten times. The CDR3 reads CASSKPGQNNYGYTF. The CDR3 region has the DNA TGTGCCAGCAGCAAGCCGGGACAGAATAACTATGGCTACACCTTC. The genes are TRBV7-9 and TRBJ1-2; 7 bases fit TRBD1. Germline CDR1 and CDR2: SEHNR and FQNEAQ (reference sequence). V trimming: 5 bases; J trimming: 1 base; junction bases outside the gene matches: 7. The CDR3 covers 15 residues. Drawing the rest from reference TRBV7-9 and TRBJ1-2, the complete variable domain is DTGVSQNPRHKITKRGQNVTFRCDPISEHNRLYWYRQTLGQGPEFLTYFQNEAQLEKSRLLSDRFSAERPKGSFSTLEIQRTEQGDSAMYLCASSKPGQNNYGYTFGSGTRLTVV.

This clonotype was counted ten times or more. This chain joins TRBV12-3 or TRBV12-4 and TRBJ1-5; the D gene is possibly TRBD1 (6 bases). The CDR3 loop spans 14 amino acids. Trimming shortened V by 3 bases and J by 1 base, and 7 bases separated the two germline ends. The chain's CDR3 is CASSLTGSNQPQHF. CDR3 DNA sequence: TGTGCCAGCAGTTTGACAGGAAGCAATCAGCCCCAGCATTTT.

This clonotype was seen a handful of times. At one end, the junction sequence differs from germline, possibly due to a read error. The chain carries TRBV6-2 or TRBV6-3 and TRBJ2-4, with TRBD2 as a possible D gene (6 bases). Germline V gene data show CDR1 as MNHEY and CDR2 as SVGEGT. The CDR3 is 17 amino acids. The CDR3: CASREGTPGQLKNIKYF. The DNA for the CDR3 is TGTGCCAGCAGAGAAGGGACTCCTGGTCAACTTAAAAACATTAAGTACTTC.

This clonotype was picked up many times. The rearrangement links TRBV10-2 to TRBJ2-7; 11 bases agree with TRBD2. Unmatched junction bases numbered 2, after V lost 3 bases and J lost 13 bases. CDR1 is WSHSY, CDR2 SAAADI, per germline. This CDR3 spans 11 amino acids. CDR3 in DNA: TGCGCCAGCAGTGAAGGGACTAGCGGTTACTTC. This translates into CASSEGTSGYF.

This clonotype was recorded many times. A read error may account for a junction end that differs from germline. The V call is TRBV20-1, the J call TRBJ1-5; TRBD1 matches at 9 bases. There are 15 residues in the CDR3. The germline CDR1 and CDR2 sequences are DFQATT and SNEGSKA (reference sequence). CDR3 loop: CSARGTGVVNRPQHF. Here the CDR3 DNA reads TGCAGTGCTAGAGGGACAGGGGTCGTGAATCGGCCCCAGCATTTT.

This clonotype was seen at least ten times. The gene calls are TRBV18 and TRBJ2-5, with 10 bases that match TRBD2. V lost 0 bases to trimming and J lost 2 bases; unmatched junction nucleotides: 6. Germline V gives CDR1 KGHSH, CDR2 LQKENI. The CDR3 is made up of 17 amino acids. In DNA form, the CDR3 reads TGTGCCAGCTCACCACCGGAAATACTAGCGGGACAAGAGACCCAGTACTTC. Its protein is CASSPPEILAGQETQYF.

The table lists this clonotype with many counts. The chain joins TRBV12-3 or TRBV12-4 to TRBJ2-3, with 7 bases aligning to TRBD2. CDR3 length: 14 residues. The J segment lost 3 bases and the V segment lost 6 bases, leaving 6 bases of the junction unmatched. This chain's CDR3 is CASSKTSSTDTQYF. Here the CDR3 DNA reads TGTGCCAGCAGCAAGACTAGCAGTACAGATACGCAGTATTTT.

This chain uses TRBV12-3 or TRBV12-4 with TRBJ2-5; D gene uncertain. Between the trimmed V and J ends, which lost 5 bases and 4 bases, there was a span of 14 bases. This CDR3 has 14 amino acids. The CDR3: CASSPEARGETQYF. The DNA of the CDR3 is TGTGCCAGCAGTCCAGAGGCTCGAGGAGAGACCCAGTACTTC.

Many counts were recorded for this clonotype. The rearrangement links TRBV6-5 to TRBJ2-5, with TRBD2 matching over 11 bases. The CDR3 contains 18 residues. Per germline, CDR1 MNHEY and CDR2 SVGAGI. With V trimmed by 8 bases and J by 2 bases, 16 bases remained unmatched. This CDR3 is CASGRLAGTLRGQETQYF. DNA of the CDR3: TGTGCCAGCGGACGACTAGCGGGAACCCTGAGGGGACAAGAGACCCAGTACTTC.

Comments on this clonotype: The germline gene is not matched at one end of the junction; a read error may be the cause. V and J are TRBV28 and TRBJ2-2; TRBD2 agrees at 7 bases. CDR1 and CDR2 (germline): MDHEN, SYDVKM. The CDR3 has 15 residues. The CDR3 DNA follows: TGTGCCAGCAGTTTAGCGGGAGCTTTTTCCGGGGGGCTGTTTTTT. It is translated as CASSLAGAFSGGLFF.

This clonotype was seen ten or more times. The chain uses TRBV13 and TRBJ2-2; 8 bases are shared with TRBD1. The CDR3 covers 18 residues. The J segment lost 6 bases and the V segment lost 5 bases, leaving 17 bases of the junction unmatched. Germline lookup yields CDR1 PRHDT and CDR2 FYEKMQ (reference sequence). In DNA form, the CDR3 reads TGTGCCAGCAGCCCTCGTTGTGGGACAGGTCCCTCTGCCGGGGAGCTGTTTTTT. Translating it yields CASSPRCGTGPSAGELFF.

This clonotype was observed many times. The chain is built from TRBV2 and TRBJ2-7; unclear D gene. Trimming stripped 3 bases from V and 0 bases from J, with 6 bases between. This CDR3 comprises 13 residues. Germline lookup yields CDR1 SNHLY and CDR2 FYNNEI. DNA for the CDR3: TGTGCCAGCAGTGAGGAATTCTCCTACGAGCAGTACTTC. Translating it yields CASSEEFSYEQYF.

This clonotype was detected many times. CDR3 in amino acids: CASSFGYTYEQYF. The CDR3 DNA is TGTGCCAGCAGTTTCGGGTACACCTACGAGCAGTACTTC. This chain uses TRBV12-3 or TRBV12-4 with TRBJ2-7; D unclear. Trimming took off 3 bases at V and 2 bases at J, with 8 bases between the two ends. The CDR3 consists of 13 residues.